The source of this TCR beta chain is a study of blood T cell repertoires in COVID-19. Study overall: PBMCs, B-cell-depleted T cells, or T cells provided the cDNA or gDNA that made up the material.

Original data processing: Reference gene primer amplification yielded estimated nucleated cell counts. Method: immunoSEQ multiplex PCR; TCRdb's copy keeps in-frame clones and lacks some. Clone size and V and J calls were adopted from that table, with D and trimming inferred from the DNA. The sample consists of 200,000 or so clones, 70% to 90% of them appearing once. The material sequenced was peripheral blood. The TCR originated in a man between 60 and 75 years old with acute or convalescent COVID-19.

The CDR3 sequence: CASSLGIEIYEQYF. As DNA, the CDR3 is TGTGCCAGCAGCTTAGGCATAGAGATCTACGAGCAGTACTTC. The chain joins TRBV7-8 to TRBJ2-7; D not certain. The CDR3 is made up of 14 amino acids. V lost 1 base to trimming and J lost 3 bases, with 10 bases between them. Germline CDR1 and CDR2: SGHVS and FQNEAQ.